This TCR beta chain originates from a study of Graves' ophthalmopathy and Graves' hyperthyroidism. V shed 6 bases and J shed 4 bases, with 12 bases lying between them. This CDR3 contains 13 residues. CDR1 and CDR2 (germline): MNHNS, SASEGT. This clonotype appeared many times. Hyperthyroidism was considered stable when no ophthalmopathy appeared within 18 months of follow-up. As the template, RNA transcripts were used to amplify TCR beta CDR3 regions. After a first-round RT-PCR with HTBI primers, a second-round multiplex PCR was run. One entry per CDR3 protein, called by TCRdb with MiXCR from the multiplex PCR reads. The sample holds some 350,000 distinct CDR3 sequences, about a sixth seen once.

The clonotype originates from an adult woman with stable Graves' hyperthyroidism. This sequence joins TRBV6-1 and TRBJ1-1; tentatively, D is TRBD1 (6 bases). The sequencing sample was made of peripheral blood. CDR3 protein: CASRLTGLTEAFF. For the CDR3, the DNA is TGTGCCAGCAGGTTGACAGGCCTCACTGAAGCTTTCTTT.